This is a list of T cell receptor beta chains from one sample in a study of blood T cell repertoires in COVID-19. Using immunoSEQ multiplex PCR, the repertoire was profiled, and TCRdb retains in-frame clones only, with some absent. This sample has about 150,000 clones; 81% occur once, and the top ten carry about 8.4%. Input material: peripheral blood. These receptors were taken from a woman aged 60 to 75 with active or convalescent COVID-19. CDR3s include the opening cysteine and the closing phenylalanine or tryptophan. A D gene is named only where the DNA matches it firmly. For some rows the clone size is stated as once, few or many, or as a class when expanded; others skip it.

TRBV6-1,TRBJ1-5,-,16,-,CASSESGILGNQPQHF,TGTGCCAGCAGTGAATCCGGGATCCTGGGGAATCAGCCCCAGCATTTT
TRBV5-4,TRBJ1-2,-,15,-,CASSPGLFWGYGYTF,TGTGCCAGCAGCCCGGGACTCTTCTGGGGCTATGGCTACACCTTC
TRBV6-2/TRBV6-3,TRBJ2-7,TRBD2,15,-,CASSTVAGPTYEQYF,TGTGCCAGCAGCACGGTAGCGGGGCCGACCTACGAGCAGTACTTC
TRBV6-5,TRBJ1-4,-,14,-,CASTPGDSNEKLFF,TGTGCCAGCACCCCGGGGGATAGTAATGAAAAACTGTTTTTT
TRBV28,TRBJ2-7,TRBD2,15,-,CASSFSGGRAWEQYF,TGTGCCAGCAGTTTCTCTGGCGGGAGGGCATGGGAGCAGTACTTC
TRBV3-1/TRBV3-2,TRBJ1-6,-,14,-,CASSARGQNSPLHF,TGTGCCAGCAGCGCTCGGGGTCAAAATTCACCCCTCCACTTT
TRBV12-3/TRBV12-4,TRBJ1-1,-,11,-,CASSRDTEAFF,TGTGCCAGCAGCCGGGACACTGAAGCTTTCTTT
TRBV9,TRBJ2-7,-,14,-,CASSVALGEYEQYF,TGTGCCAGCAGCGTAGCTCTAGGGGAATACGAGCAGTACTTC
TRBV5-1,TRBJ2-5,-,13,-,CASSGQIQETQYF,TGCGCCAGCAGCGGCCAGATCCAAGAGACCCAGTACTTC
TRBV29-1,TRBJ2-5,-,15,-,CSVEGDKRGQETQYF,TGCAGCGTTGAGGGGGACAAAAGGGGCCAAGAGACCCAGTACTTC
TRBV4-1,TRBJ2-5,TRBD1,18,-,CASSQEGGPGVWRETQYF,TGCGCCAGCAGCCAAGAAGGGGGCCCAGGGGTCTGGCGAGAGACCCAGTACTTC
TRBV4-1,TRBJ2-3,TRBD2,18,-,CASSQGPGLAGGTDTQYF,TGCGCCAGCAGCCAAGGACCTGGACTAGCGGGGGGTACAGATACGCAGTATTTT
TRBV7-9,TRBJ2-3,-,13,-,CASSFGAADTQYF,TGTGCCAGCAGCTTTGGGGCGGCAGATACGCAGTATTTT
TRBV28,TRBJ1-2,-,12,few,CANGGATYGYTF,TGTGCCAACGGGGGGGCCACCTATGGCTACACCTTC
TRBV28,TRBJ1-1,-,14,-,CASRIGRRDTEAFF,TGTGCCAGCAGGATAGGACGGCGGGACACTGAAGCTTTCTTT
TRBV27,TRBJ1-1,-,12,-,CASSEGNTEAFF,TGTGCCAGCAGTGAGGGAAACACTGAAGCTTTCTTT
TRBV7-8,TRBJ1-1,-,13,many,CASSLAENGEAFF,TGTGCCAGCAGCTTAGCGGAGAATGGTGAAGCTTTCTTT
TRBV4-2,TRBJ1-4,-,18,-,CASSQGTQGIAANEKLFF,TGTGCCAGCAGCCAGGGTACACAGGGTATCGCGGCTAATGAAAAACTGTTTTTT
TRBV4-1,TRBJ2-2,TRBD2,16,-,CASSQSAGAGPGELFF,TGCGCCAGCAGCCAAAGTGCCGGAGCGGGACCCGGGGAGCTGTTTTTT
TRBV6-5,TRBJ2-3,TRBD2,14,-,CASFVSGSTDTQYF,TGTGCCAGCTTCGTTAGCGGGAGTACAGATACGCAGTATTTT
TRBV5-6,TRBJ2-3,-,17,-,CASSPTLRELETDTQYF,TGTGCCAGCAGCCCAACCCTCAGGGAATTGGAGACAGATACGCAGTATTTT
TRBV28,TRBJ1-2,-,13,-,CASSLPFTGGYTF,TGTGCCAGCAGTTTGCCCTTTACAGGCGGCTACACCTTC
TRBV27,TRBJ2-1,-,15,few,CASSVGGTVGNEQFF,TGTGCCAGCAGTGTCGGAGGGACAGTTGGCAATGAGCAGTTCTTC
TRBV5-1,TRBJ2-2,-,15,-,CASSLIQENTGELFF,TGCGCCAGCAGCTTGATACAGGAGAACACCGGGGAGCTGTTTTTT
TRBV10-1,TRBJ2-4,TRBD1,17,-,CASSERDRALAKNIQYF,TGCGCCAGCAGTGAGAGGGACAGGGCGTTAGCCAAAAACATTCAGTACTTC
TRBV5-1,TRBJ2-1,TRBD1,15,few,CASSLGGTVYNEQFF,TGCGCCAGCAGCTTGGGGGGGACAGTCTACAATGAGCAGTTCTTC
TRBV11-1,TRBJ2-5,-,15,-,CASSFEALPSETQYF,TGTGCCAGCAGCTTTGAGGCTCTACCATCAGAGACCCAGTACTTC
TRBV19,TRBJ2-2,-,14,-,CASSMVVNTGELFF,TGTGCCAGTAGTATGGTAGTGAACACCGGGGAGCTGTTTTTT
TRBV15,TRBJ1-4,-,19,-,CATSSDIQGRFATNEKLFF,TGTGCCACCAGCAGCGATATCCAGGGGCGGTTCGCAACTAATGAAAAACTGTTTTTT
TRBV7-2,TRBJ2-7,TRBD2,16,-,CASSLSNSAGASEQYF,TGTGCCAGCAGCTTATCAAATTCGGCGGGAGCCAGCGAGCAGTACTTC
TRBV11-2,TRBJ2-3,TRBD1,16,-,CASSLFRGRGTDTQYF,TGTGCCAGCAGCTTATTCAGGGGGCGCGGCACAGATACGCAGTATTTT
TRBV7-7,TRBJ2-1,-,14,-,CASSPDYPHNEQFF,TGTGCTAGCAGCCCGGACTATCCTCACAATGAGCAGTTCTTC
TRBV19,TRBJ2-2,-,15,-,CASSMGQGFTGELFF,TGTGCCAGTAGTATGGGGCAGGGGTTCACCGGGGAGCTGTTTTTT
TRBV19,TRBJ2-1,TRBD1,13,-,CASSPGQTNEQFF,TGTGCCAGTAGCCCGGGACAGACTAATGAGCAGTTCTTC
TRBV5-1,TRBJ1-6,-,12,few,CASSLRDSPLHF,TGCGCCAGCAGCCTCAGGGATTCACCCCTCCACTTT
TRBV3-1/TRBV3-2,TRBJ2-1,TRBD2,16,few,CASSRWIAGGPDEQFF,TGTGCCAGCAGCCGTTGGATAGCGGGAGGCCCCGATGAGCAGTTCTTC
TRBV4-2,TRBJ2-1,TRBD2,17,-,CASSQDLIAGVFNEQFF,TGTGCCAGCAGCCAAGATCTAATAGCGGGAGTTTTCAATGAGCAGTTCTTC
TRBV9,TRBJ2-1,TRBD2,16,-,CASSPRGSGGYNEQFF,TGTGCCAGCAGCCCGAGAGGAAGCGGGGGTTACAATGAGCAGTTCTTC
TRBV7-9,TRBJ1-1,-,14,-,CASSLAALNTEAFF,TGTGCCAGCAGCTTAGCGGCCTTGAACACTGAAGCTTTCTTT
TRBV2,TRBJ1-2,-,14,-,CAGRRALALYGYTF,TGTGCCGGCAGAAGGGCACTAGCCCTCTATGGCTACACCTTC
TRBV19,TRBJ1-5,-,15,-,CASTMGGGINQPQHF,TGTGCCAGTACCATGGGTGGGGGGATCAATCAGCCCCAGCATTTT
TRBV18,TRBJ1-1,-,14,few,CASSVGQGRTEAFF,TGTGCCAGCTCAGTAGGCCAGGGGCGCACTGAAGCTTTCTTT
TRBV7-9,TRBJ2-3,TRBD2,17,-,CASTKFSGRGGTDTQYF,TGTGCCAGCACCAAGTTTTCCGGGAGGGGTGGCACAGATACGCAGTATTTT
TRBV5-1,TRBJ2-5,TRBD1,14,once,CASSSGQGAETQYF,TGCGCCAGCAGCTCGGGACAGGGGGCCGAGACCCAGTACTTC
TRBV10-3,TRBJ2-5,TRBD1,14,-,CAISARDRRETQYF,TGTGCCATCAGTGCCAGGGACAGGCGCGAGACCCAGTACTTC
TRBV12-3/TRBV12-4,TRBJ2-1,TRBD1,11,-,CASSQTGVQFF,TGTGCCAGCAGCCAGACAGGGGTGCAGTTCTTC
TRBV15,TRBJ2-5,-,15,-,CATSSTPGDQETQYF,TGTGCCACCAGCAGTACCCCGGGGGACCAAGAGACCCAGTACTTC
TRBV19,TRBJ1-5,TRBD1,15,few,CASSPRQGLRQPQHF,TGTGCCAGTAGTCCGAGACAGGGGTTAAGACAGCCCCAGCATTTT
TRBV6-1,TRBJ2-5,TRBD1,17,-,CASSDFPTGTGQETQYF,TGTGCCAGCAGTGATTTTCCCACCGGGACAGGGCAAGAGACCCAGTACTTC